This is a list of T cell receptor beta chains from one sample in a study of cytomegalovirus exposure and HLA in healthy donors. Measured with immunoSEQ multiplex PCR; TCRdb has only the in-frame clones, and not every one. This sample has 150,000 to 250,000 clones, with 80% to 85% found just once. Sequenced material: PBMCs. All receptors come from a woman under 40 in good health and CMV-seronegative. Both conserved end residues are part of each CDR3. Each record gives: clone size, V gene, D gene, J gene, CDR3 DNA, CDR3 protein. A D gene is named only where the DNA matches it firmly. Only some rows state a clone size, as once, few, many or a class for expanded clones.

abundance: few; v_gene: TRBV28; d_gene: TRBD1; j_gene: TRBJ1-3; CDR3nt: TGTGCCAGCAGTTTAGGACAGGGGGCACGAAACACCATATATTTT; CDR3aa: CASSLGQGARNTIYF
abundance: NA; v_gene: TRBV6-1; d_gene: NA; j_gene: TRBJ1-1; CDR3nt: TGTGCCAGCAGTGAACAGTCCTACACTGAAGCTTTCTTT; CDR3aa: CASSEQSYTEAFF
abundance: NA; v_gene: TRBV6-6; d_gene: NA; j_gene: TRBJ1-5; CDR3nt: TGTGCCAGCAGTTACCCTCAGGGGAATAGCAATCAGCCCCAGCATTTT; CDR3aa: CASSYPQGNSNQPQHF
abundance: medium-sized; v_gene: TRBV6-5; d_gene: TRBD1; j_gene: TRBJ2-1; CDR3nt: TGTGCCAGCAGCCGACAGGGGACACCCTACAATGAGCAGTTCTTC; CDR3aa: CASSRQGTPYNEQFF
abundance: NA; v_gene: TRBV10-2; d_gene: NA; j_gene: TRBJ1-5; CDR3nt: TGCGCCAGCAGTCGCGGGACGGCCAGTTTAAGTCCCCAGCATTTT; CDR3aa: CASSRGTASLSPQHF
abundance: NA; v_gene: TRBV7-3; d_gene: NA; j_gene: TRBJ1-1; CDR3nt: TGTGCCAGCAGCACCAGGCTCAACACTGAAGCTTTCTTT; CDR3aa: CASSTRLNTEAFF
abundance: NA; v_gene: TRBV10-3; d_gene: TRBD1; j_gene: TRBJ1-2; CDR3nt: TGTGCCATCAGAGGACAGGGGGTCAATGGCTACACCTTC; CDR3aa: CAIRGQGVNGYTF
abundance: NA; v_gene: TRBV10-2; d_gene: TRBD2; j_gene: TRBJ2-1; CDR3nt: TGCGCCAGCAGCCGGGGGGCTAGCGGGAGGCAGAGCTCCTACAATGAGCAGTTCTTC; CDR3aa: CASSRGASGRQSSYNEQFF
abundance: NA; v_gene: TRBV5-1; d_gene: TRBD2; j_gene: TRBJ2-5; CDR3nt: TGCGCCAGCAGCACTCGGGGGGTAGGAGAGACCCAGTACTTC; CDR3aa: CASSTRGVGETQYF
abundance: NA; v_gene: TRBV11-2; d_gene: NA; j_gene: TRBJ2-7; CDR3nt: TGTGCCAGCAGCCCACAGGGAAAATCCTACGAGCAGTACTTC; CDR3aa: CASSPQGKSYEQYF
abundance: NA; v_gene: TRBV11-3; d_gene: TRBD1; j_gene: TRBJ2-2; CDR3nt: TGTGCCAGCAGCCGCCAGCCGGGGCCCAGGGACAGGACCGGGGAGCTGTTTTTT; CDR3aa: CASSRQPGPRDRTGELFF
abundance: NA; v_gene: TRBV5-1; d_gene: TRBD1; j_gene: TRBJ1-6; CDR3nt: TGCGCCAGCAGTGGGGACAGGGCCCCTTCACCCCTCCACTTT; CDR3aa: CASSGDRAPSPLHF
abundance: NA; v_gene: TRBV19; d_gene: NA; j_gene: TRBJ2-3; CDR3nt: TGTGCCAGTAGTGTATTTGGACAGCAACCCCCTTGGTCCACAGATACGCAGTATTTT; CDR3aa: CASSVFGQQPPWSTDTQYF
abundance: NA; v_gene: TRBV5-1; d_gene: NA; j_gene: TRBJ2-1; CDR3nt: TGCGCCAGCAGCAGCAAGGGGGGGATGGTCAATGAGCAGTTCTTC; CDR3aa: CASSSKGGMVNEQFF
abundance: NA; v_gene: TRBV5-4; d_gene: NA; j_gene: TRBJ2-5; CDR3nt: TGTGCCAGCAGCTCAGCTCTAGCGCGTCAAGAGACCCAGTACTTC; CDR3aa: CASSSALARQETQYF
abundance: NA; v_gene: TRBV9; d_gene: NA; j_gene: TRBJ1-6; CDR3nt: TGTGCCAGCAGCGTAAATCAGGGTAATTCACCCCTCCACTTT; CDR3aa: CASSVNQGNSPLHF
abundance: NA; v_gene: TRBV29-1; d_gene: NA; j_gene: TRBJ2-5; CDR3nt: TGCAGCGCTCGGACACTCCAAGAGACCCAGTACTTC; CDR3aa: CSARTLQETQYF
abundance: NA; v_gene: TRBV19; d_gene: NA; j_gene: TRBJ2-1; CDR3nt: TGTGCCAGTAGTATTGGGCCGAGCTCCTACAATGAGCAGTTCTTC; CDR3aa: CASSIGPSSYNEQFF
abundance: NA; v_gene: TRBV5-4; d_gene: NA; j_gene: TRBJ1-1; CDR3nt: TGTGCCAGCAGGGTTCCGGGCCCTGGGAGCACTGAAGCTTTCTTT; CDR3aa: CASRVPGPGSTEAFF
abundance: NA; v_gene: TRBV14; d_gene: NA; j_gene: TRBJ2-7; CDR3nt: TGTGCCAGCAGCCAAGGGGGCAGGGCTGCGCGTCAGTACTTC; CDR3aa: CASSQGGRAARQYF
abundance: once; v_gene: TRBV18; d_gene: TRBD2; j_gene: TRBJ2-7; CDR3nt: TGTGCCAGCTCACCACCGGCGGGACTAGCGAACTACGAGCAGTACTTC; CDR3aa: CASSPPAGLANYEQYF
abundance: few; v_gene: TRBV4-2; d_gene: TRBD1; j_gene: TRBJ1-5; CDR3nt: TGTGCCAGCAGCCAAGATTCCGACAGGGGGGAGCCCCAGCATTTT; CDR3aa: CASSQDSDRGEPQHF
abundance: NA; v_gene: TRBV30; d_gene: TRBD2; j_gene: TRBJ2-7; CDR3nt: TGTGCCTGGAGTGTAGGGGAGGGCAACGAGCAGTACTTC; CDR3aa: CAWSVGEGNEQYF
abundance: NA; v_gene: TRBV5-1; d_gene: TRBD2; j_gene: TRBJ2-7; CDR3nt: TGCGCCAGCAGCTTGGGACTAGCGGGAGTGAACGAGCAGTACTTC; CDR3aa: CASSLGLAGVNEQYF
abundance: NA; v_gene: TRBV30; d_gene: NA; j_gene: TRBJ1-1; CDR3nt: TGTGCCTGGAGTGTACAGGGCCGCACTGAAGCTTTCTTT; CDR3aa: CAWSVQGRTEAFF
abundance: once; v_gene: TRBV19; d_gene: NA; j_gene: TRBJ2-1; CDR3nt: TGTGCCAGTAGTATGAGCCATTTGCAGTTCTTC; CDR3aa: CASSMSHLQFF
abundance: NA; v_gene: TRBV11-3; d_gene: TRBD1; j_gene: TRBJ2-7; CDR3nt: TGTGCCAGCAGCTTAGGGACAGGCCTTCGCGAGCAGTACTTC; CDR3aa: CASSLGTGLREQYF
abundance: few; v_gene: TRBV30; d_gene: NA; j_gene: TRBJ1-5; CDR3nt: TGTGCCTGGAGTACGACCGGGCAGCCCCAGCATTTT; CDR3aa: CAWSTTGQPQHF